The 28 T cell receptor beta chains given below trace back to one sample, sequenced in a study of regulatory T cells in long-lasting Graves disease. Time point defined: newly diagnosed GD, antithyroid drugs for less than 3 months. After RNA was extracted from PBMCs, the TCR library was made from it. Arm-PCR of CDR3 regions and iRepertoire HTBI primers were used to build TCR beta libraries. TCRdb itself ran the multiplex PCR reads through MiXCR, one entry per CDR3 protein. The sample records 410,000 or so distinct CDR3 sequences, 15% being singletons. This sample also belongs to another study, concerning T cells in Graves' hyperthyroidism and ophthalmopathy.

Sequenced material: peripheral blood mononuclear cells (PBMCs), taken at new diagnosis, from a patient treated with antithyroid drugs. The receptors here all came from a woman in her twenties or thirties with Graves disease.

The sample holds many counts of this clonotype. The rearrangement joins TRBV30 to TRBJ1-2; the D gene is possibly TRBD1 (5 bases). The CDR3 has 13 amino acids. The germline CDR1 and CDR2 sequences are GTSNPN and SVGIG (reference sequence). V was clipped by 0 bases and J by 4 bases, with 9 bases between them. CDR3 amino acids: CAWSVDSTYGYTF. The CDR3 nucleotides are TGTGCCTGGAGTGTAGACAGTACCTATGGCTACACCTTC.

This clonotype was seen ten or more times. The gene calls are TRBV2 and TRBJ1-5; D is unclear. CDR1 and CDR2 (germline): SNHLY, FYNNEI. With 4 bases removed from V and 3 bases from J, the gap between germline ends came to 13 bases. The CDR3 consists of 15 residues. The CDR3 sequence is CASSGRRTYNQPQHF. As DNA, the CDR3 is TGTGCCAGCAGTGGGCGGAGGACTTACAATCAGCCCCAGCATTTT. The variable domain in full, with the rest retrieved from reference TRBV2 and TRBJ1-5, is EPEVTQTPSHQVTQMGQEVILRCVPISNHLYFYWYRQILGQKVEFLVSFYNNEISEKSEIFDDQFSVERPDGSNFTLKIRSTKLEDSAMYFCASSGRRTYNQPQHFGDGTRLSIL.

V is TRBV28 and J is TRBJ1-5; tentatively, D is TRBD1 (5 bases). Germline loops: CDR1 MDHEN, CDR2 SYDVKM. V dropped 6 bases and J dropped 7 bases, with 19 bases sitting between them. This CDR3 region has 15 residues. CDR3 loop: CASRGGNRYLQPQHF. Written as DNA, the CDR3 is TGTGCCAGCAGGGGGGGTAACAGGTATCTGCAGCCCCAGCATTTT.

J is TRBJ1-3 and V is TRBV19; no clear D. The V gene lost 6 bases and the J gene lost 0 bases, with 9 bases spanning the gap. This CDR3 has 14 amino acids. The germline V gene encodes CDR1 LNHDA and CDR2 SQIVND (reference sequence). The CDR3 coding sequence is TGTGCCAGTAGCTCGGTCAGCTCTGGAAACACCATATATTTT. It yields the protein CASSSVSSGNTIYF.

In regard to this clonotype: With a much larger clone just one base away, this may be a read error. This CDR3 fails to terminate in the conserved phenylalanine or tryptophan, so it likely reflects a read error. The V and J genes are TRBV11-3 and TRBJ2-1; a possible D gene is TRBD2 (6 bases). The CDR3 totals 12 residues. Germline CDR1 and CDR2: SGHNT and YENEEA. V dropped 5 bases and J dropped 8 bases, with 10 bases sitting between them. CDR3 protein: CASSRGIHEQFS. Written as DNA, the CDR3 is TGTGCCAGCAGCCGGGGGATCCATGAGCAGTTCTCC.

The sample holds many counts of this clonotype. This sequence joins TRBV3-1 and TRBJ2-1; TRBD2 agrees at 8 bases. The V gene end was trimmed by 6 bases and the J gene end by 6 bases; junction bases not matched to a gene: 10. The CDR3 length is 15 residues. Germline CDR1 reads LGHDT; CDR2 reads YNNKEL (reference sequence). The chain's CDR3 is CASSPSGRLGNEQFF. The CDR3 DNA reads TGTGCCAGCAGTCCCAGCGGGAGATTGGGCAATGAGCAGTTCTTC.

This clonotype was recorded many times. The rearrangement joins TRBV2 to TRBJ2-5; 7 bases align to TRBD2. The germline V gene has CDR1 SNHLY and CDR2 FYNNEI. The CDR3 is made up of 15 amino acids. V shed 6 bases, J shed 1 base, and the junction held 8 bases outside the gene matches. Here the CDR3 reads CASSPPGLIQETQYF. The CDR3 region has the DNA TGTGCCAGCAGCCCCCCGGGACTAATCCAAGAGACCCAGTACTTC.

The chain employs TRBV18 and TRBJ1-4; D ambiguous. Germline values: CDR1 KGHSH, CDR2 LQKENI. Between the trimmed V and J ends, which lost 3 bases and 3 bases, there was a span of 11 bases. The CDR3 has 15 amino acids. In nucleotides, the CDR3 is TGTGCCAGCTCACCCCCCCCGGCCTCTAATGAAAAACTGTTTTTT. Protein: CASSPPPASNEKLFF.

This clonotype was seen at least ten times. This chain uses TRBV5-1 with TRBJ2-2, with D tentatively TRBD2 (6 bases). The germline CDR1 and CDR2 sequences are SGHRS and YFSETQ. With 4 bases removed from V and 8 bases from J, the gap between germline ends came to 15 bases. This CDR3 spans 14 amino acids. The DNA of the CDR3 is TGCGCCAGCAGCACCCCCCTAGCGTTAGGGGAGCTGTTTTTT. This translates into CASSTPLALGELFF.

This clonotype appeared many times. The CDR3 nucleotides are TGTGCCAGCGACAAGAGAGCTGGAAACACCATATATTTT. Translation: CASDKRAGNTIYF. The chain joins TRBV12-3 or TRBV12-4 to TRBJ1-3; no reliable D call. Trimming shortened V by 8 bases and J by 2 bases, and 10 bases separated the two germline ends. There are 13 residues in the CDR3.

The CDR3 here is CASIGGRGHSGANVLTF. In DNA form, the CDR3 reads TGCGCCAGCATAGGGGGCAGGGGCCACTCTGGGGCCAACGTCCTGACTTTC. The chain uses TRBV10-2 and TRBJ2-6; 7 nucleotides match TRBD1. V was pared by 7 bases and J by 0 bases, with 9 bases of the junction left unmatched. The CDR3 consists of 17 residues. Germline loops: CDR1 WSHSY, CDR2 SAAADI.

This clonotype has only a few counts. Germline is not matched at one junction end, which may reflect a read error. The chain combines TRBV6-5 with TRBJ1-1; 10 bases align to TRBD1. This CDR3 contains 17 residues. The germline gives CDR1 MNHEY, CDR2 SVGAGI. The chain's CDR3 is CASSFPGQGVQNTEALF. CDR3 bases: TGTGCCAGCAGTTTCCCCGGACAGGGGGTCCAGAACACTGAAGCTCTCTTT.

This clonotype occurred many times. This chain uses TRBV24-1 with TRBJ2-1, with D perhaps matching TRBD2 (5 bases). This CDR3 contains 16 residues. Trimming took off 2 bases at V and 5 bases at J, with 15 bases between the two ends. Per germline, CDR1 KGHDR and CDR2 SFDVKD. Here the CDR3 reads CATSDSTSGTDNEQFF. CDR3 nucleotide sequence: TGTGCCACCAGTGATTCTACCAGCGGTACCGACAATGAGCAGTTCTTC.

This clonotype has a count of ten or more. This CDR3 reads CASSFLGGNTEAFF. For the CDR3, the DNA is TGTGCCAGCAGTTTTTTGGGGGGGAACACTGAAGCTTTCTTT. The chain uses TRBV12-3 or TRBV12-4 and TRBJ1-1; tentative D call: TRBD1 (5 bases). V was shortened by 3 bases and J by 1 base, with 9 bases between the two germline ends. This CDR3 contains 14 residues.

This clonotype was picked up a small number of times. The junction shows a germline mismatch at one end, possibly a read error. The rearrangement uses TRBV7-2 and TRBJ2-5; D might be TRBD2 (6 bases). The germline V gene has CDR1 SGHTA and CDR2 FQGNSA. CDR3 size: 12 residues. The CDR3 DNA follows: TGTGCCAGCACCTCCGGGGGAGAGACCCGGTACTTC. As protein: CASTSGGETRYF.

A remark on this clonotype: A much bigger clone sits one base away, suggesting this may be a read error. The V and J genes are TRBV6-5 and TRBJ2-5; the D gene is possibly TRBD2 (5 bases). Trimming removed 0 bases at V and 7 bases at J, with 9 bases between. The CDR3 consists of 13 residues. CDR1 and CDR2 from the germline V gene are MNHEY and SVGAGI. The CDR3, as DNA: TGTGCCAGCAGTTACTCGAGGGATTGGACCCAGTACTTC. Protein: CASSYSRDWTQYF.

Comment on this clonotype: Just one base apart from a much larger clone, this may be a read error. This chain's CDR3 is CSARDPTSGSRADTQYF. The CDR3 DNA reads TGCAGTGCTAGAGATCCAACTAGCGGGAGTCGCGCAGATACGCAGTATTTT. The V and J genes are TRBV20-1 and TRBJ2-3, with 11 bases lining up with TRBD2. This CDR3 is 17 amino acids long. Germline CDR1 and CDR2: DFQATT and SNEGSKA (reference sequence). The junction had 9 bases not matched to a gene; V was cut back by 0 bases and J by 4 bases.

The chain employs TRBV9 and TRBJ2-1, with D uncertain. Trimming removed 1 base from V and 9 bases from J, with 11 bases in between. The CDR3 consists of 13 residues. Germline V gene sequence: CDR1 SGDLS, CDR2 YYNGEE. The CDR3 loop is CASSVFSVAEQFF. The CDR3 DNA reads as TGTGCCAGCAGCGTATTTTCAGTCGCTGAGCAGTTCTTC. Filled out from reference TRBV9 and TRBJ2-1, the complete variable domain reads DSGVTQTPKHLITATGQRVTLRCSPRSGDLSVYWYQQSLDQGLQFLIQYYNGEERAKGNILERFSAQQFPDLHSELNLSSLELGDSALYFCASSVFSVAEQFFGPGTRLTVL.

J is TRBJ1-1 and V is TRBV7-9; TRBD1 aligns across 8 bases. Germline assignment: CDR1 SEHNR and CDR2 FQNEAQ (reference sequence). The V gene end was trimmed by 4 bases and the J gene end by 3 bases; junction bases not matched to a gene: 4. The CDR3 totals 14 residues. The CDR3 is CASSWATGDTEAFF. CDR3 coding DNA: TGTGCCAGCAGCTGGGCGACAGGGGACACTGAAGCTTTCTTT.

This sequence joins TRBV11-2 and TRBJ1-6, with D uncertain. The CDR3 runs to 14 residues. From germline, CDR1 is SGHAT and CDR2 FQNNGV. V gave up 3 bases and J gave up 10 bases, with 13 bases separating them. For the CDR3, the DNA is TGTGCCAGCAGCTTTTCGGGAGAAGGCTCACCCCTCCACTTT. Its translation: CASSFSGEGSPLHF.

This clonotype came up many times. This chain uses TRBV20-1 with TRBJ2-1; TRBD2 agrees at 12 bases. There are 14 residues in the CDR3. The ends lost 4 bases at V and 9 bases at J; junction bases unmatched: 7. The germline V gene encodes CDR1 DFQATT and CDR2 SNEGSKA (reference sequence). CDR3: CSATGLAGRVEQFF. Written as DNA, the CDR3 is TGCAGTGCTACAGGACTAGCGGGAAGGGTTGAGCAGTTCTTC.

Notes on this clonotype: A much larger clone sits a single nucleotide away, making a read error possible. The chain couples TRBV11-2 to TRBJ2-7, with D tentatively TRBD2 (6 bases). Deletions cut 2 bases from V and 9 bases from J, with 17 bases between. The CDR3 has 14 residues. Germline CDR1 reads SGHAT; CDR2 reads FQNNGV. The CDR3 region has the DNA TGTGCCAGCAGCTTAAATTCACTGGGACTCGGGCAGTACTTC. Protein sequence: CASSLNSLGLGQYF.

This clonotype was counted many times. The chain employs TRBV2 and TRBJ2-3; TRBD2 might be the D (6 bases). Trimming removed 9 bases from V and 0 bases from J, with 16 bases in between. The CDR3 extends over 15 amino acids. The germline V gene encodes CDR1 SNHLY and CDR2 FYNNEI. The DNA of the CDR3 is TGTGCCAGTACTACTCTAGCGAAGAGCACAGATACGCAGTATTTT. Protein: CASTTLAKSTDTQYF.

The rearrangement uses TRBV12-5 and TRBJ2-3; no reliable D call. Germline CDR1 LGHNT, CDR2 FRNRAP. V was clipped by 7 bases and J by 5 bases, with 19 bases between them. The CDR3 consists of 15 residues. The CDR3 here is CASAPLESLGDTQYF. The CDR3 DNA reads as TGTGCTAGTGCCCCTCTAGAAAGTTTAGGAGATACGCAGTATTTT.

The J gene is TRBJ2-3, the V gene TRBV13, with 10 bases identical to TRBD2. Germline CDR1 PRHDT, CDR2 FYEKMQ (reference sequence). The V gene end was trimmed by 1 base and the J gene end by 5 bases; junction bases not matched to a gene: 3. The CDR3 covers 15 residues. For the CDR3, the DNA is TGTGCCAGCAGCTTAGCTAGCGGGAGTGTAGATACGCAGTATTTT. It translates to CASSLASGSVDTQYF.

The CDR3, as DNA: TGTGCCAGCAGCTTAGGGGGTCTAGAGACTAATGAAAAACTGTTTTTT. Its protein product is CASSLGGLETNEKLFF. The rearrangement uses TRBV7-2 and TRBJ1-4; the D is unclear. CDR3 size: 16 residues. V dropped 1 base and J dropped 2 bases, with 11 bases sitting between them. The germline CDR1 and CDR2 sequences are SGHTA and FQGNSA.

At least ten counts were recorded for this clonotype. The chain carries TRBV11-2 and TRBJ2-7; 9 bases align to TRBD1. The trim removed 5 bases at V and 2 bases at J, leaving 7 bases unmatched. The length of the CDR3 is 15 residues. From germline, CDR1 is SGHAT and CDR2 FQNNGV. Here the CDR3 reads CASSQGRTGAYEQYF. For the CDR3, the DNA is TGTGCCAGCAGCCAGGGCAGGACAGGGGCCTACGAGCAGTACTTC.

Many counts were recorded for this clonotype. The chain uses TRBV6-5 and TRBJ2-5, with a possible D match to TRBD2 (5 bases). Deletions cut 0 bases from V and 4 bases from J, with 12 bases between. This CDR3 contains 15 residues. CDR1 and CDR2 (germline): MNHEY, SVGAGI. The CDR3 reads CASSYSSGRGETQYF. The CDR3 DNA reads TGTGCCAGCAGTTACTCAAGTGGGAGAGGAGAGACCCAGTACTTC.